A selection of T cell receptor beta chains follows, all from one sample in a study of blood T cell repertoires in COVID-19. TCRdb's copy holds only in-frame clones and misses some; the assay was immunoSEQ multiplex PCR. The repertoire has 200,000 to 250,000 clones, about 83% of them found once; the top ten carry less than 7.5%. Sequencing was carried out using peripheral blood. These receptors were obtained from a woman between 45 and 60 years old with acute or convalescent COVID-19. Both conserved end residues are part of each CDR3. Each record gives: CDR3 protein, CDR3 DNA, D gene, J gene, V gene, clone size. D genes are given only for firm matches. Clone sizes are given selectively: once, few, many, or a class where the clone is expanded.

CASSLERDRQAFF | TGCGCCAGCAGCTTGGAAAGGGACAGGCAGGCTTTCTTT | TRBD1 | TRBJ1-1 | TRBV5-1 | NA
CAISELGGQGLYGYTF | TGTGCCATCAGTGAACTGGGGGGACAGGGGCTCTATGGCTACACCTTC | TRBD1 | TRBJ1-2 | TRBV10-3 | once
CASSLRGLGELFF | TGTGCCAGCAGCCTAAGGGGGCTCGGGGAGCTGTTTTTT | TRBD1 | TRBJ2-2 | TRBV28 | once
CASSPTTGSGNTIYF | TGTGCCAGCAGCCCCACGACAGGCTCTGGAAACACCATATATTTT | NA | TRBJ1-3 | TRBV3-1/TRBV3-2 | once
CASSYSRYGTGPYGYTF | TGTGCCAGCAGTTACTCGAGATACGGGACAGGGCCCTATGGCTACACCTTC | TRBD1 | TRBJ1-2 | TRBV6-8 | NA
CASSKFQAGGRDEQFF | TGTGCCAGTAGTAAATTTCAGGCGGGAGGCAGGGATGAGCAGTTCTTC | TRBD2 | TRBJ2-1 | TRBV19 | NA
CASSQVVGALSGNTIYF | TGTGCCAGCAGCCAAGTTGTGGGGGCCCTCTCTGGAAACACCATATATTTT | NA | TRBJ1-3 | TRBV3-1/TRBV3-2 | NA
CASSLAQMNTEAFF | TGTGCCAGCAGCTTGGCGCAGATGAACACTGAAGCTTTCTTT | NA | TRBJ1-1 | TRBV5-4 | NA
CASSLGPGQGREYGYTF | TGCGCCAGCAGCTTGGGCCCGGGACAGGGTCGAGAATATGGCTACACCTTC | TRBD1 | TRBJ1-2 | TRBV5-1 | NA
CSAKGGETQYF | TGCAGTGCTAAAGGGGGAGAGACCCAGTACTTC | NA | TRBJ2-5 | TRBV20-1 | NA
CASSAGQGADTEAFF | TGTGCCAGTTCGGCGGGGCAGGGGGCGGACACTGAAGCTTTCTTT | TRBD1 | TRBJ1-1 | TRBV19 | NA
CASSSSGGTDTQYF | TGTGCCAGCAGCTCCAGCGGGGGGACAGATACGCAGTATTTT | TRBD2 | TRBJ2-3 | TRBV5-4 | NA
CASSSIEATEETQYF | TGTGCCAGCAGCTCCATAGAAGCGACAGAGGAGACCCAGTACTTC | NA | TRBJ2-5 | TRBV11-1 | NA
CASRPPGQGLTEAFF | TGTGCCAGCCGACCCCCGGGACAGGGTCTGACTGAAGCTTTCTTT | TRBD1 | TRBJ1-1 | TRBV19 | NA
CASTRLSETQYF | TGTGCCAGCACCCGACTGTCGGAGACCCAGTACTTC | NA | TRBJ2-5 | TRBV3-1/TRBV3-2 | NA
CATSRGRGPSGDNEQFF | TGTGCCACCAGCAGAGGGAGAGGGCCTAGCGGGGACAATGAGCAGTTCTTC | TRBD2 | TRBJ2-1 | TRBV15 | few
CASSLLAGGHTGELFF | TGTGCCAGCAGTTTACTAGCGGGGGGGCACACCGGGGAGCTGTTTTTT | TRBD2 | TRBJ2-2 | TRBV28 | NA
CAWRERQGPYGYTF | TGTGCCTGGAGGGAAAGACAGGGGCCTTATGGCTACACCTTC | TRBD1 | TRBJ1-2 | TRBV30 | once
CASSISGVNQPQHF | TGTGCCAGCAGTATATCAGGGGTCAATCAGCCCCAGCATTTT | NA | TRBJ1-5 | TRBV2 | NA
CASKSGGLVEKLFF | TGTGCCAGTAAAAGTGGAGGGCTGGTTGAAAAACTGTTTTTT | NA | TRBJ1-4 | TRBV19 | NA
CASSLVRGPYNEQFF | TGTGCCAGCAGCTTAGTCAGGGGACCCTACAATGAGCAGTTCTTC | NA | TRBJ2-1 | TRBV7-9 | NA
CASTARGTGELFF | TGTGCCAGTACGGCACGAGGTACCGGGGAGCTGTTTTTT | NA | TRBJ2-2 | TRBV19 | NA
CASRPGRNTEAFF | TGTGCCAGCAGGCCCGGGAGGAACACTGAAGCTTTCTTT | NA | TRBJ1-1 | TRBV27 | NA